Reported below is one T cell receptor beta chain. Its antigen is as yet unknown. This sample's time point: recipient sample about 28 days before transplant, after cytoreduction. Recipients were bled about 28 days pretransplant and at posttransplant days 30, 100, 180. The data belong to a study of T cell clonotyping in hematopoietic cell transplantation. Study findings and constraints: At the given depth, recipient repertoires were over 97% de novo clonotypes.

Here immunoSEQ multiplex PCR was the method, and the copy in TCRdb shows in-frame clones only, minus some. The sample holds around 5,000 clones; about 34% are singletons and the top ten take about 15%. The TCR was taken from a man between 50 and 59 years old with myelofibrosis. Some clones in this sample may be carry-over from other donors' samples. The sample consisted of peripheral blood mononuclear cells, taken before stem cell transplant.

CDR3 sequence (DNA): TGTGCCAGCAGTGGGAGGGACAGTTCGGACTATGGCTACACCTTC. It specifies CASSGRDSSDYGYTF. The J gene is TRBJ1-2, the V gene TRBV25-1; 7 nucleotides match TRBD1. The CDR3 covers 15 residues. Germline loops: CDR1 MGHDK, CDR2 SYGVNS. Trimming removed 4 bases from V and 3 bases from J; junction bases left unmatched: 8.